Below, one TCR beta chain is given with its context. The antigen remains undetermined. The CDR3 covers 16 residues. Germline V gene lookup returns CDR1 SGHRS and CDR2 YFSETQ. The V end was cut by 0 bases, the J end by 10 bases, with 17 bases between. Clones were read by immunoSEQ multiplex PCR, and TCRdb kept only the in-frame ones, dropping some. Among 15,000 to 20,000 clones listed, 79% were seen once. This sample was taken from a study of neoadjuvant nivolumab and ipilimumab in lung cancer. Study-level points and caveats: Only a small number of samples underwent TCR sequencing. TCR clonality did not significantly correlate with pathologic tumor regression. Compared with tumor-adjacent uninvolved lung, resected tumors showed greater richness and clonality. Only two of four nivolumab-treated tumors gained richness and clonality by surgery.

Specimen: tumor tissue, collected after neoadjuvant nivolumab, alone or with ipilimumab, at or shortly before surgery. The chain joins TRBV5-1 to TRBJ1-6, with D uncertain. The receptor was isolated from an adult with non-small cell lung cancer. This chain's CDR3 is CASSLALLESGSPLHF. The CDR3 nucleotides read TGCGCCAGCAGCTTGGCCTTGTTAGAGAGTGGCTCACCCCTCCACTTT.